Below are 21 T cell receptor beta chains sequenced from a single sample in a study of blood T cell repertoires in COVID-19. Clones were sequenced by immunoSEQ multiplex PCR, and TCRdb holds only the in-frame ones, with some missing. The sample lists roughly 280,000 clones, more than 70% occurring once. Sequencing was performed on peripheral blood. The receptor source for this set is a woman in her thirties with COVID-19, enrolled during active disease.

The chain links TRBV7-9 to TRBJ2-2, with 7 bases matching TRBD1. The ends lost 4 bases at V and 4 bases at J; junction bases unmatched: 0. The CDR3 loop spans 13 amino acids. CDR1 and CDR2 (germline): SEHNR, FQNEAQ (reference sequence). The chain's CDR3 is CASSYRGTGELFF. Written as DNA, the CDR3 is TGTGCCAGCAGCTACAGGGGCACCGGGGAGCTGTTTTTT.

This rearrangement joins TRBV18 to TRBJ1-5, with a tentative D call TRBD1 (6 bases). The CDR3 runs 15 residues. In germline, CDR1 is KGHSH, CDR2 LQKENI. The V end lost 6 bases, the J end lost 1 base, and 13 bases lay between the germline ends. The CDR3 here is CASSQGGRSNQPQHF. DNA for the CDR3: TGTGCCAGCTCCCAAGGGGGACGGAGCAATCAGCCCCAGCATTTT.

This clone was detected only once. V is TRBV2 and J is TRBJ1-2; D ambiguous. This CDR3 has 12 amino acids. V was trimmed by 7 bases and J by 4 bases, leaving 10 bases between them. Germline CDR1 reads SNHLY; CDR2 reads FYNNEI. CDR3 region: CASTGRPYGYTF. In nucleotides, the CDR3 is TGTGCCAGCACAGGCAGACCCTATGGCTACACCTTC.

The V call is TRBV15, the J call TRBJ2-3; TRBD2 aligns across 9 bases. The germline V gene encodes CDR1 LNHNV and CDR2 YYDKDF (reference sequence). With 5 bases clipped from V and 2 bases from J, the junction kept 5 bases outside the gene matches. The CDR3 totals 15 residues. The CDR3 sequence is CATSARLADTDTQYF. The CDR3 bases are TGTGCCACCAGCGCGAGACTAGCGGACACAGATACGCAGTATTTT.

The gene calls are TRBV28 and TRBJ1-2; 8 nucleotides match TRBD1. The CDR3 consists of 15 residues. Losses at the gene ends were 3 bases for V and 0 bases for J; bases not matched to a gene: 3. Per germline, CDR1 MDHEN and CDR2 SYDVKM. The CDR3 DNA reads as TGTGCCAGCAGTTTGGGACAGGCAGCTAACTATGGCTACACCTTC. Translating gives CASSLGQAANYGYTF.

The chain couples TRBV5-8 to TRBJ2-7; the match to TRBD1 covers 7 bases. The CDR3 loop spans 13 amino acids. V dropped 3 bases and J dropped 3; count of bases not matched to a gene: 3. CDR1 SGHTS and CDR2 YDEGEE come from the germline V gene. This CDR3 reads CASSWGQIYEQYF. The CDR3 DNA follows: TGTGCCAGCAGCTGGGGACAGATCTACGAGCAGTACTTC.

The chain has TRBV28 and TRBJ1-5; 9 positions agree with TRBD1. Germline CDR1 and CDR2: MDHEN and SYDVKM. This CDR3 is built from 19 residues. After removal of 5 bases from V and 0 bases from J, the junction contained 14 bases not matched to a gene. The CDR3 spells CASSNWDRAKLYSNQPQHF. CDR3 in DNA: TGTGCCAGCAGTAATTGGGACAGGGCAAAACTTTATAGCAATCAGCCCCAGCATTTT.

The rearrangement links TRBV6-5 to TRBJ1-2; 7 nucleotides align to TRBD1. The CDR3 sequence is 16 residues long. Trimming removed 4 bases from V and 3 bases from J; junction bases left unmatched: 11. Germline V CDR1 and CDR2: MNHEY, SVGAGI. The CDR3 bases are TGTGCCAGCAGTTCCGGGACAGTAAAAAACCACTATGGCTACACCTTC. It specifies CASSSGTVKNHYGYTF.

The chain joins TRBV12-5 to TRBJ2-1; 7 bases agree with TRBD2. This CDR3 region has 16 residues. The V segment lost 1 base and the J segment 9 bases; nucleotides outside the gene matches: 12. The germline V gene encodes CDR1 LGHNT and CDR2 FRNRAP. CDR3 in amino acids: CASGLAPGLSYIEQFF. CDR3 nucleotides: TGTGCTAGTGGTTTGGCACCGGGACTAAGTTATATTGAGCAGTTCTTC. The variable domain in full, completed from reference TRBV12-5 and TRBJ2-1, reads DARVTQTPRHKVTEMGQEVTMRCQPILGHNTVFWYRQTMMQGLELLAYFRNRAPLDDSGMPKDRFSAEMPDATLATLKIQPSEPRDSAVYFCASGLAPGLSYIEQFFGPGTRLTVL.

This chain links TRBV5-1 with TRBJ2-3; weak D call: TRBD2 (6 bases). The CDR3 has 13 amino acids. Germline CDR1 reads SGHRS; CDR2 reads YFSETQ. V lost 4 bases to trimming and J lost 5 bases, with 11 bases between them. CDR3 sequence (DNA): TGCGCCAGCAGCCCCGGCGGGGTAGATACGCAGTATTTT. This encodes CASSPGGVDTQYF.

The chain has TRBV6-5 and TRBJ2-7; possible D gene TRBD2, 6 bases. From germline, CDR1 is MNHEY and CDR2 SVGAGI. This CDR3 region has 14 residues. Trimming took off 4 bases at V and 6 bases at J, with 16 bases between the two ends. CDR3 in DNA: TGTGCCAGCAGTTCCCCAGGAGCGCGGGGCGAGCAGTACTTC. Protein: CASSSPGARGEQYF.

This clone came up once. This chain uses TRBV19 with TRBJ2-7; 9 nucleotides align to TRBD2. The germline V gene has CDR1 LNHDA and CDR2 SQIVND (reference sequence). Trimming took 5 bases from V and 2 from J; bases not matched to a gene: 4. CDR3 length equals 14 residues. CDR3 in DNA: TGTGCCAGTAGTCGGGCTAGCGGGACCTACGAGCAGTACTTC. It encodes CASSRASGTYEQYF.

This rearrangement joins TRBV5-1 to TRBJ2-2; 10 bases match TRBD2. Germline V gene data show CDR1 as SGHRS and CDR2 as YFSETQ. Losses at the gene ends were 0 bases for V and 8 bases for J; bases not matched to a gene: 4. The CDR3 runs to 15 residues. As DNA, the CDR3 is TGCGCCAGCAGCTTGGGGCTAGCGGGAGTAGGGGAGCTGTTTTTT. This sequence encodes CASSLGLAGVGELFF.

The genes are TRBV5-8 and TRBJ1-4; TRBD1 matches at 7 bases. The V and J ends lost 4 bases and 4 bases, in that order; junction bases with no gene match: 10. This CDR3 is built from 16 residues. CDR1 is SGHTS, CDR2 YDEGEE, per germline. CDR3: CASSAKQGSHNEKLFF. The CDR3 nucleotides read TGTGCCAGCAGCGCAAAACAGGGGTCCCATAATGAAAAACTGTTTTTT.

This rearrangement joins TRBV28 to TRBJ2-7, with a tentative D call TRBD2 (5 bases). Germline lookup yields CDR1 MDHEN and CDR2 SYDVKM. Trimming removed 3 bases at V and 1 base at J, with 13 bases between. The CDR3 covers 15 residues. Here the CDR3 reads CASSFAAGYSYEQYF. The CDR3 DNA reads TGTGCCAGCAGTTTCGCGGCGGGCTATTCCTACGAGCAGTACTTC.

The chain carries TRBV18 and TRBJ2-5; TRBD1 might be the D (5 bases). Germline V gene lookup returns CDR1 KGHSH and CDR2 LQKENI. The length of the CDR3 is 14 residues. Between the trimmed V and J ends, which lost 5 bases and 5 bases, there was a span of 15 bases. CDR3 DNA sequence: TGTGCCAGCTCATCGGCAAGGGGTGGCGAGACCCAGTACTTC. Protein: CASSSARGGETQYF. Full variable domain (rest looked up from reference TRBV18 and TRBJ2-5): NAGVMQNPRHLVRRRGQEARLRCSPMKGHSHVYWYRQLPEEGLKFMVYLQKENIIDESGMPKERFSAEFPKEGPSILRIQQVVRGDSAAYFCASSSARGGETQYFGPGTRLLVL.

The genes are TRBV5-6 and TRBJ1-1; weak D call: TRBD1 (6 bases). Germline V gene data show CDR1 as SGHDT and CDR2 as YYEEEE. V was cut by 5 bases and J by 1 base, with 9 bases left in between. The CDR3 is 13 amino acids. DNA for the CDR3: TGTGCCAGCAGACCGACAGGGAACACTGAAGCTTTCTTT. This encodes CASRPTGNTEAFF.

The chain couples TRBV6-5 to TRBJ2-7; 8 nucleotides align to TRBD1. Germline CDR1 is MNHEY and CDR2 is SVGAGI. V lost 2 bases, J lost 2 bases, and 5 bases stayed unmatched. This CDR3 comprises 15 residues. CDR3 coding DNA: TGTGCCAGCAGTTACCGTGGGACAGGAGCCTACGAGCAGTACTTC. Protein sequence: CASSYRGTGAYEQYF.

This clone was seen just once. Written as DNA, the CDR3 is TGCGCCAGCAGCCTGGAACTGACCGGGACTAGCGGACAAGAGACCCAGTACTTC. This codes for CASSLELTGTSGQETQYF. The chain is built from TRBV4-1 and TRBJ2-5; 11 nucleotides match TRBD2. Unmatched junction bases numbered 12, after V lost 4 bases and J lost 2 bases. The length of the CDR3 is 18 residues. Germline V lookup: CDR1 MGHRA, CDR2 YSYEKL.

The V and J genes are TRBV28 and TRBJ1-5; D remains ambiguous. V lost 4 bases and J 8 bases, leaving 9 bases between the germline ends. The CDR3 is made up of 12 amino acids. Germline V CDR1 and CDR2: MDHEN, SYDVKM. In nucleotides, the CDR3 is TGTGCCAGCAGTTCCTCACATAAGCCCCAGCATTTT. This sequence encodes CASSSSHKPQHF.

The chain uses TRBV30 and TRBJ2-3; perhaps TRBD2 as D (5 bases). V shed 3 bases and J shed 5 bases, with 9 bases lying between them. From germline, CDR1 is GTSNPN and CDR2 SVGIG (reference sequence). The length of the CDR3 is 12 residues. The CDR3 sequence is CAWRSGGDTQYF. As DNA, the CDR3 is TGTGCCTGGAGAAGTGGAGGAGATACGCAGTATTTT. The complete variable domain, with remaining parts taken from reference TRBV30 and TRBJ2-3, reads SQTIHQWPATLVQPVGSPLSLECTVEGTSNPNLYWYRQAAGRGLQLLFYSVGIGQISSEVPQNLSASRPQDRQFILSSKKLLLSDSGFYLCAWRSGGDTQYFGPGTRLTVL.